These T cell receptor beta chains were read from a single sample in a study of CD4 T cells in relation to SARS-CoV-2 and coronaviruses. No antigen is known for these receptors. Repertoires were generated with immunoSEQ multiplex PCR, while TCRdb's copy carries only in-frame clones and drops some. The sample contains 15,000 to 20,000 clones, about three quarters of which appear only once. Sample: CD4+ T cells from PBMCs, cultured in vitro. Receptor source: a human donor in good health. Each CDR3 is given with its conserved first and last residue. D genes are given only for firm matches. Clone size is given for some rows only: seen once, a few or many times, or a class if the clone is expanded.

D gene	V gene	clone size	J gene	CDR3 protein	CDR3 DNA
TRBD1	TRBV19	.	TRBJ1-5	CASSIRGAGGGQPQHF	TGTGCCAGTAGTATAAGGGGGGCAGGGGGCGGTCAGCCCCAGCATTTT
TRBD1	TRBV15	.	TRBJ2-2	CATSDDTGVIYTGELFF	TGTGCCACCAGCGACGACACAGGGGTAATCTACACCGGGGAGCTGTTTTTT
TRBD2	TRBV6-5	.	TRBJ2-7	CASKTGGPSYEQYF	TGTGCCAGCAAGACGGGAGGGCCCTCCTACGAGCAGTACTTC
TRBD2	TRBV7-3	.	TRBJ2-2	CASRLTPGGRTRTGELFF	TGTGCCAGCAGATTAACCCCGGGGGGGCGGACGAGGACCGGGGAGCTGTTTTTT
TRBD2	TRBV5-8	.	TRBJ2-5	CASSLGLAGGRETQYF	TGTGCCAGCAGCTTGGGACTAGCGGGAGGCAGGGAGACCCAGTACTTC
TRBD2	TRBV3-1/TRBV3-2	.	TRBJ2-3	CASSHRLAESTDTQYF	TGTGCCAGCAGCCACAGACTAGCGGAGAGCACAGATACGCAGTATTTT
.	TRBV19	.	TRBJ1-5	CASSSLGAGPQHF	TGTGCCAGTAGTTCGTTGGGTGCAGGGCCCCAGCATTTT
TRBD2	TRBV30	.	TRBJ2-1	CAWSGLAGPSYNEQFF	TGTGCCTGGAGTGGTCTAGCGGGACCGTCCTACAATGAGCAGTTCTTC
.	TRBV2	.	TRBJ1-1	CASSANQVGSTEAFF	TGTGCCAGCAGCGCAAATCAGGTTGGGAGCACTGAAGCTTTCTTT
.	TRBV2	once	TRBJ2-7	CASSDLARVAQDYEQYF	TGTGCCAGCAGTGATCTAGCCAGGGTGGCTCAGGACTACGAGCAGTACTTC
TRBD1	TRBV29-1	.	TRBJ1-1	CSVEKGAGTEAFF	TGCAGCGTTGAAAAGGGGGCCGGCACTGAAGCTTTCTTT
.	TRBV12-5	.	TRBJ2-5	CASGLLQTGAGTQYF	TGTGCTAGTGGTTTGCTACAGACAGGCGCAGGGACCCAGTACTTC
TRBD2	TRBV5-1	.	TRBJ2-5	CASSLAQREGLKTQYF	TGCGCCAGCAGCTTGGCCCAGCGGGAGGGCCTTAAGACCCAGTACTTC
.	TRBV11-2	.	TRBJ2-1	CASSLVVDIYNEQFF	TGTGCCAGCAGCTTAGTCGTAGACATCTACAATGAGCAGTTCTTC
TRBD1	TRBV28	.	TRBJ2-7	CASSMTGGEQYF	TGTGCCAGCAGCATGACAGGGGGCGAGCAGTACTTC
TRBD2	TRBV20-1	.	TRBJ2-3	CSASTLAGGTDTQYF	TGCAGTGCTAGTACACTAGCGGGAGGGACAGATACGCAGTATTTT
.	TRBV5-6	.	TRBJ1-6	CASSAHFSSYNSPLHF	TGTGCCAGCAGCGCCCACTTTAGCTCCTATAATTCACCCCTCCACTTT
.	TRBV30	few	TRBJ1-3	CAWSVWDSGNTIYF	TGTGCCTGGAGTGTTTGGGACTCTGGAAACACCATATATTTT
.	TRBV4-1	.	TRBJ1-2	CATTRSGGGYTF	TGCGCCACTACCCGATCGGGCGGGGGCTACACCTTC
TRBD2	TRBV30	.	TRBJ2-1	CAWSLTSGAYNEQFF	TGTGCCTGGAGCCTGACTAGCGGAGCCTACAATGAGCAGTTCTTC
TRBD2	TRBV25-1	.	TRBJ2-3	CASSTSAGEFTDTQYF	TGTGCCAGCAGTACCTCAGCGGGGGAATTTACAGATACGCAGTATTTT
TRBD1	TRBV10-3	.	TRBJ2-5	CAISGQGQETQYF	TGTGCCATCAGTGGACAGGGCCAAGAGACCCAGTACTTC
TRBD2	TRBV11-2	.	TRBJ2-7	CASSLVGLAVYEQYF	TGTGCCAGCAGCTTAGTGGGACTAGCGGTATACGAGCAGTACTTC
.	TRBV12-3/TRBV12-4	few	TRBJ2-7	CASSQGGDYEQYF	TGTGCCAGCAGCCAGGGAGGCGACTACGAGCAGTACTTC
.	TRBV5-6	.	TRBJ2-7	CASSLPSYEQYF	TGTGCCAGCAGCTTGCCCTCCTACGAGCAGTACTTC
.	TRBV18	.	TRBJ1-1	CASSPQGLNTEAFF	TGTGCCAGCTCACCCCAGGGATTGAACACTGAAGCTTTCTTT
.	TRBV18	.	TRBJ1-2	CASSPDRRANYGYTF	TGTGCCAGCTCACCCGACAGGAGAGCTAACTATGGCTACACCTTC
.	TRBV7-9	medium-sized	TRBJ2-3	CASSFRTAPTDTQYF	TGTGCCAGCAGCTTTCGGACAGCACCCACAGATACGCAGTATTTT
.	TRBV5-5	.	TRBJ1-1	CASSLGGAVMNTEAFF	TGTGCCAGCAGCTTGGGGGGCGCGGTGATGAACACTGAAGCTTTCTTT
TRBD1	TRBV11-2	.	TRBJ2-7	CASSWGQVSYEQYF	TGTGCCAGCAGCTGGGGACAGGTATCCTACGAGCAGTACTTC
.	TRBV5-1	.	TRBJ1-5	CASSLEGGDLGQPQHF	TGCGCCAGCAGCTTGGAGGGTGGGGATTTAGGTCAGCCCCAGCATTTT
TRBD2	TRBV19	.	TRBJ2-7	CASSIEGTSGSYEQYF	TGTGCCAGTAGTATAGAGGGGACTAGCGGGAGTTACGAGCAGTACTTC
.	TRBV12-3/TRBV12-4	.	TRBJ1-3	CASSLSPGNTIYF	TGTGCCAGCAGTTTGAGCCCTGGGAACACCATATATTTT
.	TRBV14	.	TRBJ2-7	CASSQGEATYEQYF	TGTGCCAGCAGCCAAGGGGAGGCAACCTACGAGCAGTACTTC
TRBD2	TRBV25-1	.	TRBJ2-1	CASRGGYNEQFF	TGTGCCAGCCGGGGGGGGTACAATGAGCAGTTCTTC
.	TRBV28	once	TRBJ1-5	CASTLGGAVSNQPQHF	TGTGCCAGCACCCTGGGGGGGGCGGTATCCAATCAGCCCCAGCATTTT
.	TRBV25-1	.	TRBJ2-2	CASTRGAGELFF	TGTGCCAGCACTCGGGGCGCCGGGGAGCTGTTTTTT
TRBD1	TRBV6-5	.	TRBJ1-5	CASSSTGANQPQHF	TGTGCCAGCAGCTCCACAGGGGCTAATCAGCCCCAGCATTTT
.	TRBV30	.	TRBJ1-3	CAWRAINPPNRSGNTIYF	TGTGCCTGGAGGGCAATAAACCCCCCCAACCGCTCTGGAAACACCATATATTTT
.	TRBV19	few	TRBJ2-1	CASSKTTSREQFF	TGTGCCAGTAGTAAGACTACATCGCGGGAGCAGTTCTTC
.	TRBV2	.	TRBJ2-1	CASRPARLEEDEQFF	TGTGCCAGCAGGCCCGCGAGGTTAGAAGAGGATGAGCAGTTCTTC
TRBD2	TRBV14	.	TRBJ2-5	CASSQESGRALKTQYF	TGTGCCAGCAGCCAAGAGAGCGGGAGGGCCTTAAAGACCCAGTACTTC
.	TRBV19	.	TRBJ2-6	CASIPTLESGANVLTF	TGTGCCAGTATCCCGACACTTGAGTCTGGGGCCAACGTCCTGACTTTC
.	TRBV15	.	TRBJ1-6	CATSRVSAEDYFVSWGSPLHF	TGTGCCACCAGCAGAGTCTCGGCAGAAGATTACTTCGTGTCTTGGGGTTCACCCCTCCACTTT
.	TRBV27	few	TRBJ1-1	CASSGNRWNTEAFF	TGTGCCAGCAGTGGAAACAGGTGGAACACTGAAGCTTTCTTT
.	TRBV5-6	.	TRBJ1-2	CASRNRRSYGYTF	TGTGCCAGCAGGAACAGAAGGAGCTATGGCTACACCTTC
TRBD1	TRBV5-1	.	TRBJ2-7	CASSLGDRAYEQYF	TGCGCCAGCAGCTTGGGGGACAGGGCCTACGAGCAGTACTTC
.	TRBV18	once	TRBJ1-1	CASSPDYQGEAFF	TGTGCCAGCTCACCCGACTATCAGGGCGAAGCTTTCTTT
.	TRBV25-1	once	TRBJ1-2	CASRGGSPQANYGYTF	TGTGCCAGCAGGGGGGGCAGTCCTCAGGCCAACTATGGCTACACCTTC
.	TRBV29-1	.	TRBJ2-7	CSVTDRSYEQYF	TGCAGCGTTACAGATCGCTCCTACGAGCAGTACTTC
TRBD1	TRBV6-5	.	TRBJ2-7	CASSSGQAPLEQYF	TGTGCCAGCAGTTCGGGACAGGCCCCCCTGGAGCAGTACTTC
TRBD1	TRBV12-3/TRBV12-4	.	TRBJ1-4	CASSRGQVLFF	TGTGCCAGCAGCCGGGGACAGGTGTTGTTTTTT